The 21 T cell receptor beta chains below were found in one sample sequenced in a study of cytomegalovirus exposure and HLA in healthy donors. Both 60 Vbeta primers and 13 Jbeta primers went into the PCR. Clones were sequenced by immunoSEQ multiplex PCR, and TCRdb holds only the in-frame ones, with some missing. Among roughly 130,000 clones listed, roughly 84% were seen once. The source material was PBMCs. The receptor set was obtained from a young woman in good health and CMV-seropositive.

In this sample, this clone turned up a few times. The rearrangement links TRBV6-5 to TRBJ2-5; D not resolved. V lost 3 bases and J 3 bases, leaving 11 bases between the germline ends. This CDR3 spans 14 amino acids. Germline CDR1 MNHEY, CDR2 SVGAGI. The chain's CDR3 is CASSYWQVKETQYF. CDR3 sequence (DNA): TGTGCCAGCAGTTATTGGCAGGTTAAAGAGACCCAGTACTTC.

This chain connects TRBV11-2 to TRBJ1-3, with a weak D call TRBD1 (6 bases). This CDR3 spans 16 amino acids. The ends were cut back, 5 bases at V and 3 bases at J, with 17 bases in the middle. CDR1 SGHAT and CDR2 FQNNGV come from the germline V gene. As DNA, the CDR3 is TGTGCCAGCAGCCCACTAGGGACATCGGGTGGAAACACCATATATTTT. Protein product: CASSPLGTSGGNTIYF.

The V and J genes are TRBV28 and TRBJ2-3; 9 bases map to TRBD2. Germline CDR1 MDHEN, CDR2 SYDVKM. This CDR3 is 15 amino acids long. V was pared by 4 bases and J by 6 bases, with 8 bases of the junction left unmatched. For the CDR3, the DNA is TGTGCCAGCAGTTCCCTAGCGGGGCCTGGGGATACGCAGTATTTT. It is translated as CASSSLAGPGDTQYF.

The genes are TRBV27 and TRBJ2-7; TRBD1 is a possible D gene (6 bases). Germline-derived CDR1 and CDR2 are MNHEY and SMNVEV (reference sequence). This CDR3 spans 15 amino acids. The V end was cut by 5 bases, the J end by 4 bases, with 18 bases between. The CDR3 spells CASSLTNPGQYEQYF. The CDR3 DNA reads TGTGCCAGCAGTCTGACGAATCCGGGACAATACGAGCAGTACTTC.

The chain uses TRBV19 and TRBJ2-7; the D gene is possibly TRBD1 (6 bases). This CDR3 contains 14 residues. Trimming stripped 4 bases from V and 1 base from J, with 11 bases between. The germline gives CDR1 LNHDA, CDR2 SQIVND (reference sequence). The CDR3 DNA sequence: TGTGCCAGTAGTAGGACAGCTACTTCCTACGAGCAGTACTTC. Translating gives CASSRTATSYEQYF.

This rearrangement joins TRBV5-1 to TRBJ2-1, with 11 bases identical to TRBD2. CDR1 and CDR2 (germline): SGHRS, YFSETQ. The CDR3 runs 15 residues. Germline trimming cut 4 bases from V and 6 bases from J; bases unmatched to any gene: 6. CDR3 sequence: CASSPDSGGANEQFF. The CDR3 DNA reads TGCGCCAGCAGCCCCGATAGCGGGGGGGCCAATGAGCAGTTCTTC.

The chain recombines TRBV6-5 with TRBJ2-7; 7 positions match TRBD2. The germline V gene encodes CDR1 MNHEY and CDR2 SVGAGI. Germline trimming cut 6 bases from V and 4 bases from J; bases unmatched to any gene: 12. The CDR3 length is 15 residues. The chain's CDR3 is CASRRSRGVKYEQYF. The CDR3 coding sequence is TGTGCCAGCAGGCGAAGCCGGGGGGTGAAGTACGAGCAGTACTTC.

The rearrangement uses TRBV7-9 and TRBJ2-2; TRBD2 matches at 8 bases. The CDR3 runs 16 residues. Looked up from germline, CDR1 is SEHNR and CDR2 is FQNEAQ (reference sequence). V was pared by 3 bases and J by 4 bases, with 7 bases of the junction left unmatched. CDR3 region: CASSLAGGVSTGELFF. Written as DNA, the CDR3 is TGTGCCAGCAGCTTGGCCGGGGGGGTATCCACCGGGGAGCTGTTTTTT.

The chain joins TRBV7-8 to TRBJ1-5; 7 nucleotides agree with TRBD1. V shed 5 bases and J 6 bases; nucleotides not matched to a gene: 16. The CDR3 covers 17 residues. Per germline, CDR1 SGHVS and CDR2 FQNEAQ. Here the CDR3 DNA reads TGTGCCAGCAGCACCCGGGACAGCGTCGTAGGAGGTCAGCCCCAGCATTTT. This translates into CASSTRDSVVGGQPQHF.

This clone was counted only a few times. The chain couples TRBV4-1 to TRBJ2-3; D is possibly TRBD1 (5 bases). The CDR3 sequence is 16 residues long. V gave up 4 bases and J gave up 0 bases, with 14 bases separating them. CDR1 MGHRA and CDR2 YSYEKL come from the germline V gene. CDR3 sequence (DNA): TGCGCCAGCAGCCGAGAGACAGCTTCTAGCACAGATACGCAGTATTTT. Amino acid sequence: CASSRETASSTDTQYF.

This clone was observed a few times. The rearrangement uses TRBV5-1 and TRBJ1-2; 7 bases match TRBD1. The germline V gene encodes CDR1 SGHRS and CDR2 YFSETQ. This CDR3 is built from 12 residues. The V and J ends lost 3 bases and 8 bases, in that order; junction bases with no gene match: 4. The CDR3 loop reads CASSYTGDGYTF. For the CDR3, the DNA is TGCGCCAGCAGCTATACAGGGGACGGCTACACCTTC.

This chain joins TRBV7-9 and TRBJ1-4; 10 positions agree with TRBD1. Germline assignment: CDR1 SEHNR and CDR2 FQNEAQ (reference sequence). There are 16 residues in the CDR3. Losses at the gene ends were 4 bases for V and 8 bases for J; bases not matched to a gene: 10. CDR3 residues: CASSSGTGDVGEKLFF. Here the CDR3 DNA reads TGTGCCAGCAGCTCAGGGACAGGGGATGTTGGGGAAAAACTGTTTTTT.

This clone has more than one count but fewer than ten. The chain is built from TRBV5-6 and TRBJ2-7; weak D call: TRBD2 (5 bases). Trimming stripped 0 bases from V and 3 bases from J, with 7 bases between. The CDR3 runs 13 residues. CDR1 is SGHDT, CDR2 YYEEEE, per germline. This chain's CDR3 is CASSLAGSYEQYF. Here the CDR3 DNA reads TGTGCCAGCAGCTTGGCGGGGAGCTACGAGCAGTACTTC.

The chain couples TRBV2 to TRBJ2-5; 8 bases line up with TRBD1. J was trimmed by 5 bases and V by 1 base; bases with no gene match: 9. Germline CDR1 is SNHLY and CDR2 is FYNNEI. The CDR3 loop spans 16 amino acids. CDR3: CASSEELQGARETQYF. The CDR3 nucleotides read TGTGCCAGCAGTGAAGAATTGCAGGGGGCCAGGGAGACCCAGTACTTC.

The J gene is TRBJ2-5, the V gene TRBV7-3; D is undetermined. V was pared by 2 bases and J by 4 bases, with 8 bases between. CDR1 SGHTA and CDR2 FQGTGA come from the germline V gene. This CDR3 contains 13 residues. The CDR3: CASSLALGETQYF. CDR3 in DNA: TGTGCCAGCAGCTTAGCACTCGGAGAGACCCAGTACTTC.

This clone turned up a few times. This chain uses TRBV5-1 with TRBJ1-1; no clear D. V was shortened by 1 base and J by 5 bases, with 9 bases between the two germline ends. The CDR3 consists of 13 residues. The germline V gene encodes CDR1 SGHRS and CDR2 YFSETQ. For the CDR3, the DNA is TGCGCCAGCAGCTTGAGGACTGAAACTGAAGCTTTCTTT. Amino acid sequence: CASSLRTETEAFF.

The chain recombines TRBV11-2 with TRBJ1-2, with 7 bases identical to TRBD1. J lost 1 base, V lost 6 bases, and 5 bases had no gene match. Germline values: CDR1 SGHAT, CDR2 FQNNGV. The CDR3 is 14 amino acids. The CDR3 DNA is TGTGCCAGCAGTCCCGACAGGGTTAACTATGGCTACACCTTC. Translation: CASSPDRVNYGYTF.

This chain joins TRBV5-1 and TRBJ2-5; TRBD2 matches at 15 bases. The CDR3 consists of 17 residues. The V segment lost 1 base and the J segment 5 bases; nucleotides outside the gene matches: 6. The germline CDR1 and CDR2 sequences are SGHRS and YFSETQ. The DNA for the CDR3 is TGCGCCAGCAGCTTGATGGGGACTAGCGGGAGGACGGAGACCCAGTACTTC. It is translated as CASSLMGTSGRTETQYF.

The rearrangement joins TRBV10-2 to TRBJ1-6, with D uncertain. Trimming took off 3 bases at V and 8 bases at J, with 2 bases between the two ends. CDR3 size: 11 residues. Germline V CDR1 and CDR2: WSHSY, SAAADI. Written as DNA, the CDR3 is TGCGCCAGCAGTGACGATTCACCCCTCCACTTT. Protein sequence: CASSDDSPLHF.

This clone was found once. The J gene is TRBJ2-4, the V gene TRBV10-2; 9 bases map to TRBD1. This CDR3 has 18 amino acids. Germline V gives CDR1 WSHSY, CDR2 SAAADI. V shed 6 bases and J 2 bases; nucleotides not matched to a gene: 14. CDR3 sequence reads: CASSLLRDRVLSKNIQYF. DNA for the CDR3: TGCGCCAGCAGCTTACTCCGGGACAGGGTACTATCCAAAAACATTCAGTACTTC.

The chain couples TRBV27 to TRBJ1-2, with TRBD1 as a possible D gene (5 bases). Germline V gives CDR1 MNHEY, CDR2 SMNVEV (reference sequence). This CDR3 spans 17 amino acids. V dropped 3 bases and J dropped 4 bases, with 21 bases sitting between them. CDR3: CASSFYQGSPTFYGYTF. DNA for the CDR3: TGTGCCAGCAGTTTTTACCAGGGTTCCCCCACCTTCTATGGCTACACCTTC.